This T cell receptor beta chain was identified in a study of blood T cell repertoires in COVID-19. Overall study context: The United States, Italy and Spain were the sources of the acute and convalescent COVID-19 samples. Sources were T cells, B-cell-depleted T cells, or PBMCs; the material itself was cDNA or gDNA.

In the authors' methods: Researchers report that nucleated cell counts were estimated from reference gene primer amplification. The protocol was immunoSEQ multiplex PCR, while the TCRdb copy is restricted to in-frame clones and leaves out a portion. V and J calls and clone size come straight from that table; D and trimming were deduced from the DNA. In the table there are some 330,000 clones, around 89% of which are singletons. CDR1 and CDR2 (germline): MNHEY, SMNVEV (reference sequence). The CDR3 consists of 16 residues. Losses at the gene ends were 0 bases for V and 8 bases for J; bases not matched to a gene: 6.

The rearrangement links TRBV27 to TRBJ1-6, with 8 positions matching TRBD1. This sequence was found in a woman in her forties or fifties with active or convalescent COVID-19. The sequenced sample consisted of peripheral blood. CDR3 protein: CASSLSTTGADSPLHF. The DNA for the CDR3 is TGTGCCAGCAGTTTATCCACGACAGGGGCCGATTCACCCCTCCACTTT.